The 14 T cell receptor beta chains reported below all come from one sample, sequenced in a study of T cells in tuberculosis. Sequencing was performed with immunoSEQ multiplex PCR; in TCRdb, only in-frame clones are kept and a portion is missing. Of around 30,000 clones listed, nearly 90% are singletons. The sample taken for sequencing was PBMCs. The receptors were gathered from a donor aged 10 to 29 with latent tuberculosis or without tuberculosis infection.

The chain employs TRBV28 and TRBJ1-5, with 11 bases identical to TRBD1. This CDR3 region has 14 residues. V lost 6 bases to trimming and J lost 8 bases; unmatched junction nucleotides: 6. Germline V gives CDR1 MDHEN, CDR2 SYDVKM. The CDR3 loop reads CASRSGQGAKPQHF. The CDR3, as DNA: TGTGCCAGCAGATCTGGACAGGGGGCGAAGCCCCAGCATTTT.

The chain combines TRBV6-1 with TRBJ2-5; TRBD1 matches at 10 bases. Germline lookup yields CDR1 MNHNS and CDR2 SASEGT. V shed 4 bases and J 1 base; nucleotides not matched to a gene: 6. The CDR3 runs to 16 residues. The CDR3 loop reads CASSVGRTGGQETQYF. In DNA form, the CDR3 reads TGTGCCAGCAGTGTCGGGCGGACAGGGGGCCAAGAGACCCAGTACTTC.

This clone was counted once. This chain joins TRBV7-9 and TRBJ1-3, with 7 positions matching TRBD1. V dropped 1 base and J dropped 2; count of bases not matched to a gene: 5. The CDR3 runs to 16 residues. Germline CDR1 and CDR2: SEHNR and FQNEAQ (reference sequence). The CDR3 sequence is CASSLGQGKTGNTIYF. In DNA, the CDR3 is TGTGCCAGCAGCTTAGGACAGGGAAAAACTGGAAACACCATATATTTT.

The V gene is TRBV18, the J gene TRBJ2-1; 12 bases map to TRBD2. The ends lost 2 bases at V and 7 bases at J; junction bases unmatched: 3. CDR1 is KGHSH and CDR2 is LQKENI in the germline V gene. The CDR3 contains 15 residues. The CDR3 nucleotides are TGTGCCAGCTCACCAGCTAGCGGGGGGGCAAATGAGCAGTTCTTC. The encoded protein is CASSPASGGANEQFF.

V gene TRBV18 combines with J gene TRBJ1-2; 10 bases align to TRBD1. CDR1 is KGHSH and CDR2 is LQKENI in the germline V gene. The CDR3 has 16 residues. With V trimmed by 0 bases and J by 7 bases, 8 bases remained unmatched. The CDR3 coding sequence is TGTGCCAGCTCACCACCGTCCCTGACAGGGGGCTCTGGCTACACCTTC. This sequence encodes CASSPPSLTGGSGYTF.

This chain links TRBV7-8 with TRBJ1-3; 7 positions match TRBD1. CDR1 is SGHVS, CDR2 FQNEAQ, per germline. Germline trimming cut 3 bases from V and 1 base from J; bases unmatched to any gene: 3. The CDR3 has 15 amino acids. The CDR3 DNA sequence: TGTGCCAGCAGCTTCGACAGGGTGTCTGGAAACACCATATATTTT. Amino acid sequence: CASSFDRVSGNTIYF.

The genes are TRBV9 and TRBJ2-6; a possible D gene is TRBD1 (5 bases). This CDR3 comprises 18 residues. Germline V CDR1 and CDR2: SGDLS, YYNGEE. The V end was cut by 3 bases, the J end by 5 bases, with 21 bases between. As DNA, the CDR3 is TGTGCCAGCAGCGGAGTCGAGCAGGGTCATTCTCGGGCCAACGTCCTGACTTTC. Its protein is CASSGVEQGHSRANVLTF. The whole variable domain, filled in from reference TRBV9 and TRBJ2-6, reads DSGVTQTPKHLITATGQRVTLRCSPRSGDLSVYWYQQSLDQGLQFLIQYYNGEERAKGNILERFSAQQFPDLHSELNLSSLELGDSALYFCASSGVEQGHSRANVLTFGAGSRLTVL.

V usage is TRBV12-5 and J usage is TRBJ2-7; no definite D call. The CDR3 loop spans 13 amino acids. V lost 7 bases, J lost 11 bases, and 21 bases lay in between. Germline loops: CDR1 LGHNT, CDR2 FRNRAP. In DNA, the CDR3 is TGTGCTAGTGCCATAGATACGACGGGTTTGGAGTACTTC. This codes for CASAIDTTGLEYF. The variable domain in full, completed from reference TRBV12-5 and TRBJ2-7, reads DARVTQTPRHKVTEMGQEVTMRCQPILGHNTVFWYRQTMMQGLELLAYFRNRAPLDDSGMPKDRFSAEMPDATLATLKIQPSEPRDSAVYFCASAIDTTGLEYFGPGTRLTVT.

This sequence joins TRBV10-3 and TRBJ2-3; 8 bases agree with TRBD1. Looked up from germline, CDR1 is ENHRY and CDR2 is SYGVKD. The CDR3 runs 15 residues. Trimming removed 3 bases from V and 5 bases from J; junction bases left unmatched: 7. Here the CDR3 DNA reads TGTGCCATCAGTGACCTTGGGACAGGCGGAGATACGCAGTATTTT. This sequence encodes CAISDLGTGGDTQYF.

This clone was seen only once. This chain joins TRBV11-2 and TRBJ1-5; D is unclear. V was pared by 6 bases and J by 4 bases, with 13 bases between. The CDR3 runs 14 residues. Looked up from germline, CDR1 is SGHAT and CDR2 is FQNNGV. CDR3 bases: TGTGCCAGCAGTGGCCTGGGGAGTAATCAGCCCCAGCATTTT. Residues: CASSGLGSNQPQHF.

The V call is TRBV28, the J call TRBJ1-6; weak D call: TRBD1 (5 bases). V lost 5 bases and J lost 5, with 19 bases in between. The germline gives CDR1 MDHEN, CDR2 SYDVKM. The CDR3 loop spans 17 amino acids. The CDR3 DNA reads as TGTGCCAGCAGTCCGCCTCTGGGGGGTAGCAATAATTCACCCCTCCACTTT. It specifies CASSPPLGGSNNSPLHF.

CDR3 bases: TGTGCCAGCAAGGGACAGGGGGTCCTAAATGAGCAGTTCTTC. Residues: CASKGQGVLNEQFF. The rearrangement links TRBV6-1 to TRBJ2-1; 11 nucleotides match TRBD1. The trim removed 7 bases at V and 7 bases at J, leaving 6 bases unmatched. There are 14 residues in the CDR3. CDR1 is MNHNS, CDR2 SASEGT, per germline.

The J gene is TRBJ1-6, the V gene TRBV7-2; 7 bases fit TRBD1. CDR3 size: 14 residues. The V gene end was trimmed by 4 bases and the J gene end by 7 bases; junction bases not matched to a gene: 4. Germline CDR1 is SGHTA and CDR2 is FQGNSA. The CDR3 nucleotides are TGTGCCAGCAGCTCGACAGGGTTCAATTCACCCCTCCACTTT. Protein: CASSSTGFNSPLHF.

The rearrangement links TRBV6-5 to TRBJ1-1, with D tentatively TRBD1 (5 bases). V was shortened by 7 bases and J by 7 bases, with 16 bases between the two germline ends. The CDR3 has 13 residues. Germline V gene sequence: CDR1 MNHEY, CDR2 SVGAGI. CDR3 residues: CASTRRGGVEAFF. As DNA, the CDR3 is TGTGCCAGCACCCGAAGGGGAGGGGTTGAAGCTTTCTTT.